These 18 T cell receptor beta chains originate from one sample sequenced in a study of cytomegalovirus exposure and HLA in healthy donors. The table came from immunoSEQ multiplex PCR; TCRdb's copy has only in-frame clones and leaves some out. The sample records 150,000 or so clones, about 89% being singletons. Sequencing was carried out using PBMCs. The receptors here all came from a man younger than 35 in good health and CMV-seropositive.

This clone was recorded once. This chain uses TRBV18 with TRBJ2-4; perhaps TRBD1 as D (6 bases). CDR1 is KGHSH and CDR2 is LQKENI in the germline V gene. V was trimmed by 1 base and J by 8 bases, leaving 12 bases between them. The CDR3 spans 14 residues. This chain's CDR3 is CASSPLQGQDIQYF. CDR3 DNA: TGTGCCAGCTCACCACTCCAGGGGCAGGACATTCAGTACTTC. Together with reference TRBV18 and TRBJ2-4, the CDR3 gives the full variable domain: NAGVMQNPRHLVRRRGQEARLRCSPMKGHSHVYWYRQLPEEGLKFMVYLQKENIIDESGMPKERFSAEFPKEGPSILRIQQVVRGDSAAYFCASSPLQGQDIQYFGAGTRLSVL.

The V gene is TRBV4-1, the J gene TRBJ1-2; D gene uncertain. Deletions cut 1 base from V and 4 bases from J, with 16 bases between. Germline CDR1 is MGHRA and CDR2 is YSYEKL. The length of the CDR3 is 16 residues. This CDR3 reads CASSQGLRSAPYGYTF. DNA of the CDR3: TGCGCCAGCAGCCAAGGGCTGAGGAGCGCGCCCTATGGCTACACCTTC.

The chain recombines TRBV28 with TRBJ1-1; maybe TRBD1 (6 bases). Germline V gene lookup returns CDR1 MDHEN and CDR2 SYDVKM. Trimming cost V 5 bases and J 3 bases, with 19 bases left between them. The CDR3 loop spans 16 amino acids. CDR3 loop: CASSDWRRGGDTEAFF. CDR3 in DNA: TGTGCCAGCAGTGATTGGAGAAGGGGGGGGGACACTGAAGCTTTCTTT.

V and J are TRBV6-5 and TRBJ1-5; D remains unclear. Trimming pared 2 bases from V and 7 bases from J, leaving 15 bases between. This CDR3 region has 15 residues. Germline V CDR1 and CDR2: MNHEY, SVGAGI. The CDR3 loop is CASSYPRPGWQPQHF. CDR3 sequence (DNA): TGTGCCAGCAGTTACCCCCGCCCAGGTTGGCAGCCCCAGCATTTT.

The rearrangement uses TRBV9 and TRBJ2-1; possibly TRBD2 for D (6 bases). This CDR3 is 15 amino acids long. Per the germline V gene, CDR1 is SGDLS and CDR2 is YYNGEE. The germline V and J ends were trimmed by 0 bases and 6 bases, with 13 bases remaining between them. Here the CDR3 reads CASSVVGGAGNEQFF. CDR3 DNA: TGTGCCAGCAGCGTAGTGGGGGGAGCTGGCAATGAGCAGTTCTTC. The full variable domain, in which reference TRBV9 and TRBJ2-1 provide the parts outside the CDR3, is DSGVTQTPKHLITATGQRVTLRCSPRSGDLSVYWYQQSLDQGLQFLIQYYNGEERAKGNILERFSAQQFPDLHSELNLSSLELGDSALYFCASSVVGGAGNEQFFGPGTRLTVL.

The chain has TRBV5-1 and TRBJ2-7; TRBD2 might be the D (7 bases). The CDR3 has 14 amino acids. The V gene lost 7 bases and the J gene lost 5 bases, with 19 bases spanning the gap. CDR1 and CDR2 from the germline V gene are SGHRS and YFSETQ. Here the CDR3 DNA reads TGCGCCAGCCGCCGCTGGGGAGGGGGGGACGAGCAGTACTTC. Protein: CASRRWGGGDEQYF.

The chain recombines TRBV27 with TRBJ2-3; TRBD2 aligns across 11 bases. With V trimmed by 6 bases and J by 6 bases, 5 bases remained unmatched. The germline gives CDR1 MNHEY, CDR2 SMNVEV (reference sequence). The length of the CDR3 is 14 residues. CDR3 protein: CASSTSGSGDTQYF. In DNA, the CDR3 is TGTGCCAGCAGCACTAGCGGGAGTGGTGATACGCAGTATTTT.

The V and J genes are TRBV15 and TRBJ1-1, with a weak D call TRBD1 (5 bases). The CDR3 is 15 amino acids. Germline CDR1 and CDR2: LNHNV and YYDKDF (reference sequence). V lost 1 base to trimming and J lost 0 bases, with 9 bases between them. The CDR3 sequence: CATSRVGRLNTEAFF. The CDR3 nucleotides are TGTGCCACCAGCAGAGTGGGGCGGTTGAACACTGAAGCTTTCTTT.

The rearrangement links TRBV5-4 to TRBJ1-3, with 9 nucleotides matching TRBD1. Germline CDR1 SGHNT, CDR2 YYREEE (reference sequence). The CDR3 totals 15 residues. Trimming at V came to 3 bases and at J to 2 bases, leaving 3 bases not matched to a gene. The CDR3 spells CASSWGDRAGNTIYF. Here the CDR3 DNA reads TGTGCCAGCAGCTGGGGGGACAGGGCTGGAAACACCATATATTTT.

This chain connects TRBV18 to TRBJ1-4, with a tentative D call TRBD1 (6 bases). The CDR3 sequence is 14 residues long. CDR1 and CDR2 (germline): KGHSH, LQKENI. V was pared by 2 bases and J by 3 bases, with 7 bases between. The DNA of the CDR3 is TGTGCCAGCTCACCAAGACAGGCTAATGAAAAACTGTTTTTT. Its protein is CASSPRQANEKLFF. Complete variable domain (other parts from reference TRBV18 and TRBJ1-4): NAGVMQNPRHLVRRRGQEARLRCSPMKGHSHVYWYRQLPEEGLKFMVYLQKENIIDESGMPKERFSAEFPKEGPSILRIQQVVRGDSAAYFCASSPRQANEKLFFGSGTQLSVL.

This clone occurred once. The CDR3 DNA reads as TGCGCCAGCAGCCAAGACTCGCTATCGGGGGGGGATACGCAGTATTTT. Its protein product is CASSQDSLSGGDTQYF. The chain is built from TRBV4-3 and TRBJ2-3, with TRBD2 identical over 8 bases. V lost 0 bases and J lost 6; bases outside the gene matches: 8. The CDR3 is made up of 16 amino acids. The V gene's germline CDR1 is LGHNA and CDR2 YSLEER.

A few counts support this clone. This chain links TRBV6-1 with TRBJ1-5, with 7 positions matching TRBD1. The length of the CDR3 is 15 residues. CDR1 is MNHNS and CDR2 is SASEGT in the germline V gene. V gave up 2 bases and J gave up 4 bases; unmatched junction bases: 5. CDR3 in amino acids: CASSEPGGGNQPQHF. The CDR3 DNA is TGTGCCAGCAGTGAACCAGGGGGTGGGAATCAGCCCCAGCATTTT.

The J gene is TRBJ2-7, the V gene TRBV7-2, with TRBD2 matching 9 bases. Germline CDR1 reads SGHTA; CDR2 reads FQGNSA. V was pared by 0 bases and J by 7 bases, with 10 bases of the junction left unmatched. The CDR3 totals 16 residues. In DNA, the CDR3 is TGTGCCAGCAGCTTAGCTGGGACTAGCCTAGGGTTAGAGCAGTACTTC. It is translated as CASSLAGTSLGLEQYF. The variable domain in full, with the rest retrieved from reference TRBV7-2 and TRBJ2-7, is GAGVSQSPSNKVTEKGKDVELRCDPISGHTALYWYRQSLGQGLEFLIYFQGNSAPDKSGLPSDRFSAERTGGSVSTLTIQRTQQEDSAVYLCASSLAGTSLGLEQYFGPGTRLTVT.

The chain carries TRBV4-3 and TRBJ1-4; D is uncertain. V lost 0 bases, J lost 4 bases, and 6 bases lay in between. The CDR3 extends over 14 amino acids. The V gene's germline CDR1 is LGHNA and CDR2 YSLEER. The CDR3 DNA sequence: TGCGCCAGCAGCCAAGATTTCAGTAATGAAAAACTGTTTTTT. The encoded protein is CASSQDFSNEKLFF.

The CDR3 spells CASSPDGAKQPQHF. In DNA form, the CDR3 reads TGTGCCAGCAGTCCGGATGGGGCAAAACAGCCCCAGCATTTT. V is TRBV2 and J is TRBJ1-5; maybe TRBD1 (5 bases). Trimming left V 5 bases short and J 7 bases short, with 15 bases between. Germline-derived CDR1 and CDR2 are SNHLY and FYNNEI. CDR3 size: 14 residues.

The chain recombines TRBV2 with TRBJ1-1, with D uncertain. Germline V gene sequence: CDR1 SNHLY, CDR2 FYNNEI. The CDR3 length is 15 residues. Trimming left V 7 bases short and J 0 bases short, with 15 bases between. The DNA of the CDR3 is TGTGCCAGCAAAGTTGCTGGAGATATGAACACTGAAGCTTTCTTT. It encodes CASKVAGDMNTEAFF.

The J gene is TRBJ2-7, the V gene TRBV10-3; 10 bases match TRBD2. V was pared by 6 bases and J by 5 bases, with 4 bases of the junction left unmatched. The V gene's germline CDR1 is ENHRY and CDR2 SYGVKD. This CDR3 has 13 residues. Here the CDR3 DNA reads TGTGCCATCAGAGGGACTAGCGACAACGAGCAGTACTTC. Its protein is CAIRGTSDNEQYF.

V is TRBV18 and J is TRBJ2-7; D not resolved. Trimming took 2 bases from V and 5 from J, leaving 10 bases between them. CDR3 size: 13 residues. From germline, CDR1 is KGHSH and CDR2 LQKENI. CDR3 region: CASSPLSADEQYF. The CDR3 nucleotides are TGTGCCAGCTCACCATTGAGCGCAGACGAGCAGTACTTC. Full variable domain (remainder filled in from reference TRBV18 and TRBJ2-7): NAGVMQNPRHLVRRRGQEARLRCSPMKGHSHVYWYRQLPEEGLKFMVYLQKENIIDESGMPKERFSAEFPKEGPSILRIQQVVRGDSAAYFCASSPLSADEQYFGPGTRLTVT.